The 13 T cell receptor beta chains reported below all come from one sample, sequenced in a study of cytomegalovirus exposure and HLA in healthy donors. Assay used: immunoSEQ multiplex PCR; TCRdb lists only in-frame clones, some missing. The sample has approximately 110,000 clones, 90% to 95% seen once. The sample was PBMCs. The source of these receptors is a woman younger than 35 in good health and CMV-seronegative.

The chain couples TRBV6-6 to TRBJ1-5; D gene unclear. V shed 0 bases and J shed 0 bases, with 9 bases lying between them. The germline CDR1 and CDR2 sequences are MNHNY and SVGAGI (reference sequence). The CDR3 consists of 16 residues. The CDR3, as DNA: TGTGCCAGCAGTTACTCGATTGGAGATAGCAATCAGCCCCAGCATTTT. It specifies CASSYSIGDSNQPQHF.

V usage is TRBV2 and J usage is TRBJ2-7; D perhaps matches TRBD2 (6 bases). The germline V gene encodes CDR1 SNHLY and CDR2 FYNNEI. Trimming shortened V by 6 bases and J by 3 bases, and 15 bases separated the two germline ends. This CDR3 is 14 amino acids long. CDR3 amino acids: CASREGRYRYEQYF. The CDR3 DNA sequence: TGTGCCAGCAGGGAGGGCCGGTATCGCTACGAGCAGTACTTC.

The chain carries TRBV5-1 and TRBJ2-3; TRBD2 matches at 7 bases. CDR3 length equals 18 residues. Germline V gene data show CDR1 as SGHRS and CDR2 as YFSETQ. The V and J ends lost 5 bases and 5 bases, in that order; junction bases with no gene match: 20. The CDR3 DNA reads as TGCGCCAGCAGAAGTTTTTCAATGGGGGGGGGTTCCCGAGATACGCAGTATTTT. The encoded protein is CASRSFSMGGGSRDTQYF. Full variable domain (outside the CDR3, taken from reference TRBV5-1 and TRBJ2-3): KAGVTQTPRYLIKTRGQQVTLSCSPISGHRSVSWYQQTPGQGLQFLFEYFSETQRNKGNFPGRFSGRQFSNSRSEMNVSTLELGDSALYLCASRSFSMGGGSRDTQYFGPGTRLTVL.

The rearrangement joins TRBV5-4 to TRBJ2-2; D possibly corresponds to TRBD1 (6 bases). With 6 bases removed from V and 6 bases from J, the gap between germline ends came to 9 bases. The CDR3 totals 12 residues. Germline-derived CDR1 and CDR2 are SGHNT and YYREEE (reference sequence). In DNA, the CDR3 is TGTGCCAGCACCCAGGGGTCCGGGGAGCTGTTTTTT. It codes for CASTQGSGELFF.

The chain has TRBV6-5 and TRBJ1-1; 7 bases match TRBD1. CDR1 is MNHEY and CDR2 is SVGAGI in the germline V gene. V lost 5 bases, J lost 0 bases, and 0 bases stayed unmatched. The CDR3 is 13 amino acids. The CDR3 bases are TGTGCCAGCAGTGACAGGGTGAACACTGAAGCTTTCTTT. Translating gives CASSDRVNTEAFF.

The CDR3 reads CASSALGGEPEAFF. For the CDR3, the DNA is TGCGCCAGCAGCGCTCTGGGGGGGGAACCTGAAGCTTTCTTT. This rearrangement joins TRBV5-1 to TRBJ1-1; perhaps TRBD1 as D (5 bases). This CDR3 has 14 residues. Germline V lookup: CDR1 SGHRS, CDR2 YFSETQ. Trimming took 4 bases from V and 6 from J, leaving 16 bases between them.

This clone has a single count. The chain carries TRBV30 and TRBJ2-2; D is perhaps TRBD2 (6 bases). The CDR3 loop spans 13 amino acids. The germline CDR1 and CDR2 sequences are GTSNPN and SVGIG (reference sequence). V lost 3 bases and J lost 6, with 11 bases in between. The CDR3 nucleotides read TGTGCCTGGAGAAGCGGGCGGCCCGGGGAGCTGTTTTTT. Translated: CAWRSGRPGELFF.

The J gene is TRBJ1-1, the V gene TRBV28, with D uncertain. Germline values: CDR1 MDHEN, CDR2 SYDVKM. The CDR3 is 12 amino acids. The V and J ends lost 7 bases and 4 bases respectively, with 10 bases between them. CDR3 nucleotides: TGTGCCAGCACCCCCGTGAGCACTGAAGCTTTCTTT. Translating gives CASTPVSTEAFF.

The V call is TRBV4-2, the J call TRBJ2-3, with D tentatively TRBD1 (5 bases). V was shortened by 0 bases and J by 6 bases, with 10 bases between the two germline ends. Looked up from germline, CDR1 is LGHNA and CDR2 is YNFKEQ. This CDR3 is built from 14 residues. The CDR3 region has the DNA TGTGCCAGCAGCCAAGATAGGGGATGGGATACGCAGTATTTT. It translates to CASSQDRGWDTQYF.

The chain joins TRBV18 to TRBJ1-2, with a weak D call TRBD1 (5 bases). Germline lookup yields CDR1 KGHSH and CDR2 LQKENI. This CDR3 comprises 14 residues. V was trimmed by 2 bases and J by 5 bases, leaving 12 bases between them. The CDR3 region has the DNA TGTGCCAGCTCACCAGCGCAGGGAACGTATGGCTACACCTTC. It specifies CASSPAQGTYGYTF. Combining the CDR3 with reference TRBV18 and TRBJ1-2 gives the whole variable domain NAGVMQNPRHLVRRRGQEARLRCSPMKGHSHVYWYRQLPEEGLKFMVYLQKENIIDESGMPKERFSAEFPKEGPSILRIQQVVRGDSAAYFCASSPAQGTYGYTFGSGTRLTVV.

The chain couples TRBV5-4 to TRBJ2-2; 9 bases match TRBD1. Germline V gives CDR1 SGHNT, CDR2 YYREEE (reference sequence). The CDR3 totals 15 residues. V gave up 4 bases and J gave up 5 bases; unmatched junction bases: 6. Here the CDR3 reads CASSLPGQGTGELFF. The CDR3 DNA reads as TGTGCCAGCAGCCTCCCGGGACAGGGAACCGGGGAGCTGTTTTTT.

The gene calls are TRBV13 and TRBJ2-7; D might be TRBD2 (6 bases). Trimming stripped 1 base from V and 7 bases from J, with 8 bases between. The CDR3 runs 12 residues. The germline gives CDR1 PRHDT, CDR2 FYEKMQ (reference sequence). CDR3 sequence: CASSLEGREQYF. As DNA, the CDR3 is TGTGCCAGCAGCTTAGAGGGGAGGGAGCAGTACTTC.

This rearrangement joins TRBV30 to TRBJ2-3; 10 positions match TRBD1. The CDR3 totals 13 residues. The germline gives CDR1 GTSNPN, CDR2 SVGIG (reference sequence). V lost 5 bases and J lost 4; bases outside the gene matches: 3. The CDR3 nucleotides are TGTGCCTGGGACAGGGGGCAGGCAGATACGCAGTATTTT. Protein: CAWDRGQADTQYF.